The TCR beta chain under discussion was sequenced for a study of T cell repertoires in cytomegalovirus infection. Points from the study as a whole: People with CMV and the relevant HLA were identified by cumulative public TCR beta family frequency.

TCRdb reprocessed the reads via MiXCR and lists one record per CDR3 protein. The data contain approximately 630,000 distinct CDR3 sequences, approximately 25% of them seen just once; the ten biggest clones take up less than 9.5%. Per germline, CDR1 SEHNR and CDR2 FQNEAQ (reference sequence). This CDR3 has 15 residues. The V gene lost 7 bases and the J gene lost 0 bases, with 15 bases spanning the gap. Worth noting for this clonotype: The antigen remains undetermined.

This TCR came from a human donor in good health (CMV status not recorded). Some clones in this sample may be carry-over from other donors' samples. V gene TRBV7-9 combines with J gene TRBJ2-5; D is perhaps TRBD2 (5 bases). Sequenced input: CD8+ T cells from PBMCs. CDR3 sequence (DNA): TGTGCCAGCACCCTGAAAGAGCGGTACCAAGAGACCCAGTACTTC. Translated, it gives CASTLKERYQETQYF. The full variable domain, in which reference TRBV7-9 and TRBJ2-5 provide the parts outside the CDR3, is DTGVSQNPRHKITKRGQNVTFRCDPISEHNRLYWYRQTLGQGPEFLTYFQNEAQLEKSRLLSDRFSAERPKGSFSTLEIQRTEQGDSAMYLCASTLKERYQETQYFGPGTRLLVL.